Presented here are 22 T cell receptor beta chains from one specimen sequenced in a study of HIV-infected children after antiretroviral therapy interruption. Noted treatment: PENTA 11 planned treatment interruption arm or continuous ART arm. RNA-based 3' RACE libraries used unique molecular identifiers. TCRdb reanalysed the 3' RACE reads using MiXCR and keeps one entry per CDR3 protein. The sample lists around 50,000 distinct CDR3 sequences; more than 3.5% were seen once. The material sequenced was CD45RA+ CD4+ T cells from PBMCs, pooled from several time points, taken from a donor given antiretroviral therapy, either interrupted or continuous. Subset described: naive CD4+ CD45RA+ CD45RO- T cells. The receptors here all came from a pool of human donors with HIV.

This clonotype has more than one count but fewer than ten. The rearrangement joins TRBV18 to TRBJ2-1, with TRBD1 matching 10 bases. Germline trimming cut 5 bases from V and 0 bases from J; bases unmatched to any gene: 1. Looked up from germline, CDR1 is KGHSH and CDR2 is LQKENI. This CDR3 has 15 residues. The CDR3 loop is CASSGTGASYNEQFF. The CDR3 region has the DNA TGTGCCAGCTCAGGGACAGGGGCCTCCTACAATGAGCAGTTCTTC.

This clonotype was observed many times. The chain combines TRBV27 with TRBJ1-1, with D unclear. V was cut by 3 bases and J by 1 base, with 6 bases left in between. CDR3 size: 13 residues. CDR1 and CDR2 (germline): MNHEY, SMNVEV (reference sequence). Written as DNA, the CDR3 is TGTGCCAGCAGTTTGTGGACGAACACTGAAGCTTTCTTT. Translating it yields CASSLWTNTEAFF.

This clonotype showed up many times. This sequence joins TRBV6-4 and TRBJ1-1; the D gene is possibly TRBD1 (5 bases). The CDR3 has 13 residues. Germline V gene lookup returns CDR1 MRHNA and CDR2 SNTAGT. Deletions cut 4 bases from V and 1 base from J, with 7 bases between. This CDR3 is CASSAQGNTEAFF. The DNA of the CDR3 is TGTGCCAGCAGTGCCCAGGGGAACACTGAAGCTTTCTTT.

This clonotype was found many times. The chain combines TRBV2 with TRBJ1-5; D unclear. The CDR3 contains 17 residues. Germline V gene data show CDR1 as SNHLY and CDR2 as FYNNEI. The V end was cut by 1 base, the J end by 5 bases, with 18 bases between. This CDR3 is CASSEVLWVLAHQPQHF. The CDR3 DNA reads TGTGCCAGCAGTGAAGTCTTATGGGTTTTGGCGCATCAGCCCCAGCATTTT.

The V gene is TRBV5-1, the J gene TRBJ2-7, with 13 bases aligning to TRBD2. The CDR3 sequence is 14 residues long. Germline trimming cut 0 bases from V and 7 bases from J; bases unmatched to any gene: 1. Germline V gene lookup returns CDR1 SGHRS and CDR2 YFSETQ. The CDR3 reads CASSLGLAGGEQYF. CDR3 nucleotide sequence: TGCGCCAGCAGCTTGGGACTAGCGGGGGGTGAGCAGTACTTC.

This clonotype showed up many times. One end of the junction varies from germline; a read error may be responsible. The chain couples TRBV12-3 or TRBV12-4 to TRBJ2-7, with D perhaps TRBD1 or TRBD2 (6 bases each). CDR3 length equals 12 residues. CDR3 residues: CATSRGAHEQYF. The CDR3 coding sequence is TGTGCCACCAGTAGGGGGGCCCACGAGCAGTACTTC.

This clonotype occurred many times. The V gene is TRBV5-1, the J gene TRBJ2-3; D is possibly TRBD2 (6 bases). The CDR3 consists of 14 residues. Germline V lookup: CDR1 SGHRS, CDR2 YFSETQ. Trimming pared 9 bases from V and 2 bases from J, leaving 16 bases between. For the CDR3, the DNA is TGCGCCACCGCCTCGGGGGAGAACACAGATACGCAGTATTTT. This encodes CATASGENTDTQYF.

In this sample, this clonotype turned up a few times. This sequence joins TRBV20-1 and TRBJ2-3; D is ambiguous. The germline V and J ends were trimmed by 2 bases and 6 bases, with 9 bases remaining between them. The germline CDR1 and CDR2 sequences are DFQATT and SNEGSKA (reference sequence). The CDR3 extends over 12 amino acids. Written as DNA, the CDR3 is TGCAGTGCTAGAACCCTAGGTGATACGCAGTATTTT. It encodes CSARTLGDTQYF.

There are a few counts of this clonotype. This chain joins TRBV2 and TRBJ2-2, with 8 bases fitting TRBD2. The CDR3 is made up of 14 amino acids. The germline V gene has CDR1 SNHLY and CDR2 FYNNEI. The V gene end was trimmed by 6 bases and the J gene end by 2 bases; junction bases not matched to a gene: 2. DNA for the CDR3: TGTGCCAGCAGACTAGCGGATAACACCGGGGAGCTGTTTTTT. Its protein product is CASRLADNTGELFF. Supplemented by reference TRBV2 and TRBJ2-2, the full variable domain reads EPEVTQTPSHQVTQMGQEVILRCVPISNHLYFYWYRQILGQKVEFLVSFYNNEISEKSEIFDDQFSVERPDGSNFTLKIRSTKLEDSAMYFCASRLADNTGELFFGEGSRLTVL.

This clonotype showed up many times. The chain has TRBV3-1 and TRBJ1-2; D unclear. Germline-derived CDR1 and CDR2 are LGHDT and YNNKEL (reference sequence). This CDR3 region has 13 residues. The V end was cut by 4 bases, the J end by 0 bases, with 6 bases between. The CDR3 DNA reads TGTGCCAGCAGCCCCAGGTCTAACTATGGCTACACCTTC. Its translation is CASSPRSNYGYTF.

This clonotype was counted at least ten times. The chain carries TRBV28 and TRBJ2-7; D is undetermined. The CDR3 runs 13 residues. The ends were cut back, 6 bases at V and 1 base at J, with 10 bases in the middle. The germline V gene encodes CDR1 MDHEN and CDR2 SYDVKM. In DNA, the CDR3 is TGTGCCAGCAGCCTTCGTTATTCCTACGAGCAGTACTTC. This translates into CASSLRYSYEQYF.

This clonotype was seen ten or more times. J is TRBJ2-4 and V is TRBV3-1, with D perhaps matching TRBD1 or TRBD2 (5 bases each). The CDR3 contains 12 residues. Trimming pared 4 bases from V and 6 bases from J, leaving 7 bases between. Germline V gene sequence: CDR1 LGHDT, CDR2 YNNKEL (reference sequence). The DNA for the CDR3 is TGTGCCAGCAGCCCCGGGGCAAACATTCAGTACTTC. Protein: CASSPGANIQYF.

In this sample, this clonotype is medium-sized. The chain links TRBV19 to TRBJ2-7, with TRBD2 identical over 8 bases. V gave up 9 bases and J gave up 10 bases; unmatched junction bases: 5. The germline CDR1 and CDR2 sequences are LNHDA and SQIVND (reference sequence). CDR3 length: 10 residues. CDR3 protein: CASGRDEQYF. In DNA form, the CDR3 reads TGTGCCAGCGGGAGGGATGAACAGTACTTC.

This clonotype was counted many times. The genes are TRBV28 and TRBJ1-2, with 9 bases matching TRBD1. The germline CDR1 and CDR2 sequences are MDHEN and SYDVKM. The CDR3 sequence is 14 residues long. V shed 4 bases, J shed 6 bases, and the junction held 6 bases outside the gene matches. The CDR3 region is CASSSQGQGNGYTF. The CDR3 DNA reads TGTGCCAGCAGTTCTCAGGGACAGGGCAATGGCTACACCTTC.

This clonotype was detected only a few times. The chain carries TRBV4-2 and TRBJ2-3; D unresolved. V lost 0 bases to trimming and J lost 4 bases, with 5 bases between them. Germline V gene lookup returns CDR1 LGHNA and CDR2 YNFKEQ. The CDR3 is 13 residues long. The CDR3 reads CASSQDWADTQYF. As DNA, the CDR3 is TGTGCCAGCAGCCAAGATTGGGCAGATACGCAGTATTTT.

This clonotype has at least ten counts. The chain has TRBV2 and TRBJ2-1; D is undetermined. Trimming cost V 3 bases and J 6 bases, with 6 bases left between them. The germline V gene has CDR1 SNHLY and CDR2 FYNNEI. This CDR3 has 12 amino acids. The CDR3: CASSDSVNEQFF. The CDR3 coding sequence is TGTGCCAGCAGTGATAGTGTCAATGAGCAGTTCTTC.

This clonotype was counted at least ten times. The CDR3 sequence is CASSTRQGAGETQYF. For the CDR3, the DNA is TGTGCCAGCAGCACCCGACAGGGGGCGGGAGAGACCCAGTACTTC. The V and J genes are TRBV5-4 and TRBJ2-5; TRBD1 matches at 10 bases. Germline V gives CDR1 SGHNT, CDR2 YYREEE (reference sequence). The junction had 7 bases not matched to a gene; V was cut back by 4 bases and J by 4 bases. The CDR3 sequence is 15 residues long.

The V and J genes are TRBV20-1 and TRBJ1-2; D is ambiguous. The V and J ends lost 8 bases and 1 base respectively, with 17 bases between them. This CDR3 is built from 14 residues. Germline assignment: CDR1 DFQATT and CDR2 SNEGSKA (reference sequence). CDR3 residues: CSTPLGSLNYGYTF. DNA of the CDR3: TGCAGTACCCCCCTGGGTTCCCTTAACTATGGCTACACCTTC.

This clonotype was picked up many times. The CDR3 region has the DNA TGTGCCAGCAGCTCAGGGGGTACTAACTATGGCTACACCTTC. Translating it yields CASSSGGTNYGYTF. The J gene is TRBJ1-2, the V gene TRBV7-9, with 7 positions matching TRBD1. From germline, CDR1 is SEHNR and CDR2 FQNEAQ (reference sequence). The V segment lost 4 bases and the J segment 0 bases; nucleotides outside the gene matches: 2. The CDR3 spans 14 residues.

This clonotype was observed at least ten times. The chain carries TRBV6-5 and TRBJ2-7, with D perhaps TRBD1 or TRBD2 (6 bases each). The CDR3 covers 14 residues. Germline CDR1 is MNHEY and CDR2 is SVGAGI. Trimming pared 6 bases from V and 5 bases from J, leaving 17 bases between. The CDR3 DNA is TGTGCCAGCAGCCGAAACAGGGAGGCCCACGAGCAGTACTTC. Amino acid sequence: CASSRNREAHEQYF.

V usage is TRBV5-6 and J usage is TRBJ2-3; a possible D gene is TRBD1 (5 bases). The CDR3 is made up of 15 amino acids. Trimming left V 0 bases short and J 1 base short, with 9 bases between. CDR1 is SGHDT, CDR2 YYEEEE, per germline. CDR3 amino acids: CASSLDPTGTDTQYF. CDR3 in DNA: TGTGCCAGCAGCTTGGACCCGACAGGCACAGATACGCAGTATTTT. The variable domain in full, completed from reference TRBV5-6 and TRBJ2-3, reads DAGVTQSPTHLIKTRGQQVTLRCSPKSGHDTVSWYQQALGQGPQFIFQYYEEEERQRGNFPDRFSGHQFPNYSSELNVNALLLGDSALYLCASSLDPTGTDTQYFGPGTRLTVL.

This clonotype has only a few counts. The chain employs TRBV15 and TRBJ2-3; D call uncertain. CDR3 length: 16 residues. V lost 0 bases and J lost 0, with 10 bases in between. In germline, CDR1 is LNHNV, CDR2 YYDKDF (reference sequence). The CDR3 nucleotides are TGTGCCACCAGCAGAGATTTAGATCCTAGCACAGATACGCAGTATTTT. Encoded protein: CATSRDLDPSTDTQYF.